The text below deals with one T cell receptor (beta chain). This record comes from a study of control samples from healthy donors and cancer patients. The method was immunoSEQ multiplex PCR; TCRdb's version includes in-frame clones alone and lacks a portion of them. The sample lists about 94,000 clones, 90% occurring once. Material for sequencing was blood. The clonotype comes from a woman aged 18-29 years in good health.

CDR3 coding DNA: TGTGCCAGCAGCTCGTGGGACAGGGGCACAGATACGCAGTATTTT. Translating it yields CASSSWDRGTDTQYF. This chain links TRBV7-2 with TRBJ2-3; 9 positions match TRBD1. Germline V gene sequence: CDR1 SGHTA, CDR2 FQGNSA. This CDR3 spans 15 amino acids. The trim removed 4 bases at V and 1 base at J, leaving 3 bases unmatched. Together with reference TRBV7-2 and TRBJ2-3, the CDR3 gives the full variable domain: GAGVSQSPSNKVTEKGKDVELRCDPISGHTALYWYRQSLGQGLEFLIYFQGNSAPDKSGLPSDRFSAERTGGSVSTLTIQRTQQEDSAVYLCASSSWDRGTDTQYFGPGTRLTVL.